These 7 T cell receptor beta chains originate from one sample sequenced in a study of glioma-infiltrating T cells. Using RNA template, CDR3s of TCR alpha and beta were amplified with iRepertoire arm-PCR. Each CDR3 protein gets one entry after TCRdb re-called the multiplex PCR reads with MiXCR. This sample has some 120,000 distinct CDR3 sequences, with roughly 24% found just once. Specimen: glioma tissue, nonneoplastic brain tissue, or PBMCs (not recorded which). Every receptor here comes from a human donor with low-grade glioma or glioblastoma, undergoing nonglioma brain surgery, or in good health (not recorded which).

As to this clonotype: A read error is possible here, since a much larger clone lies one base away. CDR3 protein: CASRSLVYNERFF. In DNA, the CDR3 is TGTGCCAGCAGGTCACTAGTGTACAATGAGCGGTTCTTC. The V and J genes are TRBV2 and TRBJ2-1; tentative D call: TRBD2 (5 bases). This CDR3 has 13 amino acids. Germline-derived CDR1 and CDR2 are SNHLY and FYNNEI.

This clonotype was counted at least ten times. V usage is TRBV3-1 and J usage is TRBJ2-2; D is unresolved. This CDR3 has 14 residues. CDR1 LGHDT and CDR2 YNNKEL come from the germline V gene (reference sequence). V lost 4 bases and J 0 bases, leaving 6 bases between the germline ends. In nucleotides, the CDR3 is TGTGCCAGCAGCCCTAACCCGAACACCGGGGAGCTGTTTTTT. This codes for CASSPNPNTGELFF.

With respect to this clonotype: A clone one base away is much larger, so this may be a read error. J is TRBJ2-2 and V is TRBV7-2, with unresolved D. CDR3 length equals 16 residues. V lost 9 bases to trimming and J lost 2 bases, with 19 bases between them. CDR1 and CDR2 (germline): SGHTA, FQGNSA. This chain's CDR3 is CARGTHTRDNTGELFF. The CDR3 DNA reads TGTGCCAGAGGTACACACACAAGAGATAACACCGGGGAGCTGTTTTTT.

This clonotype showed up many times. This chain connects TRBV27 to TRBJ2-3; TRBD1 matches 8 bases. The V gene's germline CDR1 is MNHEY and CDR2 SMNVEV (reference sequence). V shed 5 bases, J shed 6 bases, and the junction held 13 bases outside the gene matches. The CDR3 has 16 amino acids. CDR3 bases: TGTGCCAGCAGTCCTTCGACAGGGGTTCAAATCGATACGCAGTATTTT. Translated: CASSPSTGVQIDTQYF.

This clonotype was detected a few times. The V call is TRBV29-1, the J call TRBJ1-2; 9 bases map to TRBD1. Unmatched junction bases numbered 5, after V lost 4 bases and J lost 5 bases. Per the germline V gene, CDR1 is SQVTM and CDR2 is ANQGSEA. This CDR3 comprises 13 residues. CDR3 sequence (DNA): TGCAGCGTTGGGGTTGGACAGGGGTATGGCTACACCTTC. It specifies CSVGVGQGYGYTF.

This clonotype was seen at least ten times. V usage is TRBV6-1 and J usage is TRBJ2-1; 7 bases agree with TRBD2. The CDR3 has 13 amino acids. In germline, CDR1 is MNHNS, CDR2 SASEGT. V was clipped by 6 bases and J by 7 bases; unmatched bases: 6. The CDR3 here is CASRLTSVNEQFF. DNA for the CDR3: TGTGCCAGCAGGCTTACTAGCGTTAATGAGCAGTTCTTC.

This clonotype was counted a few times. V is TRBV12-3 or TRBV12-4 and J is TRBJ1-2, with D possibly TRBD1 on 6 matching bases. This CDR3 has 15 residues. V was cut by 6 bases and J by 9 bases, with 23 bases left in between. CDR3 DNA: TGTGCCAGCAGGGTCCGGGAGGGGGAGATGATGAGCTACACCTTC. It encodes CASRVREGEMMSYTF.